The text below deals with one T cell receptor beta chain. The V gene's germline CDR1 is SGHNT and CDR2 YYREEE (reference sequence). With 1 base removed from V and 2 bases from J, the gap between germline ends came to 6 bases. The CDR3 consists of 13 residues. This entry comes from a study of cytomegalovirus exposure and HLA in healthy donors. Assay: immunoSEQ multiplex PCR; the TCRdb copy retains only in-frame clones and omits some. The sample consists of about 78,000 clones, 90% to 97% of them appearing once. The sample was PBMCs. The receptor comes from a man between 18 and 29 years old in good health and CMV-seropositive. This chain uses TRBV5-4 with TRBJ1-2; D might be TRBD1 (5 bases). CDR3 in amino acids: CASSLRGNYGYTF. The CDR3 region has the DNA TGTGCCAGCAGCTTGAGGGGAAACTATGGCTACACCTTC.